This passage covers 11 T cell receptor beta chains from one sample sequenced in a study of blood T cell repertoires in COVID-19. Using immunoSEQ multiplex PCR, the repertoire was profiled, and TCRdb retains in-frame clones only, with some absent. The profile covers hundreds of thousands of clones, with 82% appearing a single time and 4.5% to 5% taken by the ten largest. Sequencing was carried out using peripheral blood. The source of these receptors is an elderly woman with active or convalescent COVID-19.

This clone was counted many times. V is TRBV11-3 and J is TRBJ2-2, with 9 bases aligning to TRBD2. After removal of 8 bases from V and 3 bases from J, the junction contained 7 bases not matched to a gene. The CDR3 extends over 15 amino acids. Germline values: CDR1 SGHNT, CDR2 YENEEA. DNA for the CDR3: TGTGCCAGCGGGACCGGGACTAGCCACACCGGGGAGCTGTTTTTT. Translation: CASGTGTSHTGELFF. Full variable domain (rest looked up from reference TRBV11-3 and TRBJ2-2): EAGVVQSPRYKIIEKKQPVAFWCNPISGHNTLYWYLQNLGQGPELLIRYENEEAVDDSQLPKDRFSAERLKGVDSTLKIQPAELGDSAVYLCASGTGTSHTGELFFGEGSRLTVL.

The rearrangement uses TRBV5-1 and TRBJ2-5, with 10 bases lining up with TRBD2. Trimming at V came to 0 bases and at J to 1 base, leaving 6 bases not matched to a gene. Per the germline V gene, CDR1 is SGHRS and CDR2 is YFSETQ. CDR3 length: 17 residues. CDR3 protein: CASSLVSSGRAQETQYF. CDR3 DNA sequence: TGCGCCAGCAGCTTGGTTTCTAGCGGGAGAGCCCAAGAGACCCAGTACTTC. The whole variable domain, remainder taken from reference TRBV5-1 and TRBJ2-5, is KAGVTQTPRYLIKTRGQQVTLSCSPISGHRSVSWYQQTPGQGLQFLFEYFSETQRNKGNFPGRFSGRQFSNSRSEMNVSTLELGDSALYLCASSLVSSGRAQETQYFGPGTRLLVL.

The chain employs TRBV4-2 and TRBJ2-7; TRBD2 might be the D (5 bases). The CDR3 has 14 residues. Trimming left V 1 base short and J 4 bases short, with 11 bases between. Germline values: CDR1 LGHNA, CDR2 YNFKEQ. The CDR3 DNA reads TGTGCCAGCAGCCAAGGGTGGGAGAGGTACGAGCAGTACTTC. Translation gives CASSQGWERYEQYF.

The CDR3 protein is CASSQSRDRASPLHF. DNA of the CDR3: TGTGCCAGCAGCCAATCTCGGGACAGGGCTTCACCCCTCCACTTT. The chain employs TRBV3-1 (or the pseudogene TRBV3-2) and TRBJ1-6; 9 positions agree with TRBD1. Per germline, CDR1 LGHDT and CDR2 YNNKEL (reference sequence). Germline trimming cut 2 bases from V and 9 bases from J; bases unmatched to any gene: 5. This CDR3 has 15 amino acids.

This clone has more than one count but fewer than ten. V and J are TRBV2 and TRBJ2-7; the D gene is possibly TRBD1 (6 bases). CDR1 is SNHLY, CDR2 FYNNEI, per germline. CDR3 length equals 15 residues. Trimming shortened V by 6 bases and J by 1 base, and 16 bases separated the two germline ends. The CDR3: CASSRNREPSYEQYF. The CDR3, as DNA: TGTGCCAGCAGCAGGAACAGGGAACCTTCCTACGAGCAGTACTTC.

The chain combines TRBV30 with TRBJ2-1, with D possibly matching TRBD2 (7 bases). V dropped 0 bases and J dropped 3 bases, with 15 bases sitting between them. This CDR3 is 16 amino acids long. Germline CDR1 is GTSNPN and CDR2 is SVGIG (reference sequence). The CDR3 nucleotides read TGTGCCTGGAGTGTATTTACGGGGGGCAACTACAATGAGCAGTTCTTC. Amino acids: CAWSVFTGGNYNEQFF.

This sequence joins TRBV19 and TRBJ2-1; D is uncertain. The CDR3 runs to 16 residues. The germline V gene has CDR1 LNHDA and CDR2 SQIVND (reference sequence). V gave up 6 bases and J gave up 0 bases, with 15 bases separating them. Written as DNA, the CDR3 is TGTGCCAGTAGGACCGATAAAGCGAGCTCCTACAATGAGCAGTTCTTC. It yields the protein CASRTDKASSYNEQFF.

This clone has just one count. This sequence joins TRBV6-6 and TRBJ1-4; tentative D call: TRBD1 (5 bases). Per the germline V gene, CDR1 is MNHNY and CDR2 is SVGAGI (reference sequence). CDR3 length: 14 residues. Trimming shortened V by 6 bases and J by 5 bases, and 13 bases separated the two germline ends. CDR3 in DNA: TGTGCCAGCAGGCAGACAGCCTTGAATGAAAAACTGTTTTTT. Its protein is CASRQTALNEKLFF.

The chain couples TRBV14 to TRBJ2-1, with 7 bases aligning to TRBD2. With V trimmed by 4 bases and J by 3 bases, 3 bases remained unmatched. CDR1 and CDR2 from the germline V gene are SGHDN and FVKESK. The CDR3 totals 14 residues. The CDR3: CASSPTSVYNEQFF. CDR3 in DNA: TGTGCCAGCAGCCCTACTAGCGTCTACAATGAGCAGTTCTTC.

The V and J genes are TRBV6-5 and TRBJ1-6; a weak D match, TRBD1 (6 bases). Trimming left V 7 bases short and J 7 bases short, with 14 bases between. Germline V gives CDR1 MNHEY, CDR2 SVGAGI. The CDR3 loop spans 14 amino acids. The CDR3 DNA reads TGTGCCAGCAAACAGGGATTGGGAAATTCACCCCTCCACTTT. Its protein product is CASKQGLGNSPLHF.

This chain joins TRBV4-2 and TRBJ2-7, with D tentatively TRBD2 (6 bases). The length of the CDR3 is 14 residues. Trimming shortened V by 1 base and J by 1 base, and 8 bases separated the two germline ends. Germline V lookup: CDR1 LGHNA, CDR2 YNFKEQ. The CDR3 here is CASSQGGDSYEQYF. The CDR3 DNA reads as TGTGCCAGCAGCCAAGGCGGGGATTCCTACGAGCAGTACTTC.